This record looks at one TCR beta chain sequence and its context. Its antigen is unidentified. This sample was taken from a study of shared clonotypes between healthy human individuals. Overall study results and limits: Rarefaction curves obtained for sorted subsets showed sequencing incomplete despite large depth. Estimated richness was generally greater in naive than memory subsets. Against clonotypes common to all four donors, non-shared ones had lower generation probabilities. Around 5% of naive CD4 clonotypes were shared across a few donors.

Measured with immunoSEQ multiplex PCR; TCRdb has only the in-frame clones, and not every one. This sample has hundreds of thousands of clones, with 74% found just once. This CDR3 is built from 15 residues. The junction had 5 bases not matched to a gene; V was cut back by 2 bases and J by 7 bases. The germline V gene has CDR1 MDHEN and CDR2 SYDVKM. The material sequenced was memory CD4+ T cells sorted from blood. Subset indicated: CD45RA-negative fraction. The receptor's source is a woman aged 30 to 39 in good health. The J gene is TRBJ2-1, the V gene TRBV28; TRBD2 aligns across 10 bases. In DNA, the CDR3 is TGTGCCAGCAGTTTAAGAGCGGGAGGGCTTAATGAGCAGTTCTTC. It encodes CASSLRAGGLNEQFF.